This TCR beta chain is drawn from a study of T cell responses to AZD1222 COVID-19 vaccine. Trimming left V 8 bases short and J 6 bases short, with 16 bases between. CDR3 length equals 14 residues. Germline-derived CDR1 and CDR2 are MDHEN and SYDVKM. Study findings and constraints: Clonal diversity was possibly underestimated, and the donors were mostly white British, with more females. Just a handful of AZD1222 recipients were seropositive at baseline. In all cases, repertoires were sampled only after the peak T cell response. There were vaccine-associated CD4 TCRs across spike, dominant at 160-218 and 743-854.

Assay: immunoSEQ multiplex PCR; the TCRdb copy retains only in-frame clones and omits some. The sample carries about 88,000 clones, approximately 90% recorded once. To note about this clone: Its antigen remains unidentified.

The chain has TRBV28 and TRBJ2-2; tentatively, D is TRBD1 (7 bases). Specimen: peripheral blood, collected 28 days after the second AZD1222 dose. The receptor was derived from an adult who received the AZD1222 COVID-19 vaccine. Here the CDR3 DNA reads TGTGCCAGCGGGGTTACAGGGGAGGCCGGGGAGCTGTTTTTT. Protein sequence: CASGVTGEAGELFF.